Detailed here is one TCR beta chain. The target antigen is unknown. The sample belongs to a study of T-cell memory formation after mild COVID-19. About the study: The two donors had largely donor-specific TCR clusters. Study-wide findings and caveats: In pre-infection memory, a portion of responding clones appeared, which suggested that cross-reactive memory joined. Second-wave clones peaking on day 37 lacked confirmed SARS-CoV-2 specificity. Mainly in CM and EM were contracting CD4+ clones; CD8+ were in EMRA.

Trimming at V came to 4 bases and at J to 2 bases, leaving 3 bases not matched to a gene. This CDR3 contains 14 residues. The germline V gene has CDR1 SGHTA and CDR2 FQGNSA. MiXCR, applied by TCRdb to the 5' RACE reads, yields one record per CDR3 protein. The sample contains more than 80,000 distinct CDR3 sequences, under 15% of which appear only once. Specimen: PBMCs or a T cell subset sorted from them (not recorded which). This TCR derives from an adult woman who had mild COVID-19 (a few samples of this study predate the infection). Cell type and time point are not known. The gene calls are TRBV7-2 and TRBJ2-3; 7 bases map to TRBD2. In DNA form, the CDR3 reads TGTGCCAGCAGCTCCGGACTAGTCACAGATACGCAGTATTTT. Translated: CASSSGLVTDTQYF.